This note documents a single TCR beta chain sequence. This sample was taken from a study of radiotherapy plus CTLA-4 blockade in lung cancer. Germline CDR1 LNHDA, CDR2 SQIVND (reference sequence). This CDR3 region has 16 residues. J gave up 4 bases and V 0 bases, and 8 bases lay outside the gene matches. Participants had chemo-refractory metastatic non-small-cell lung cancer and were treated with focal radiation plus ipilimumab CTLA-4 blockade. This table comes from immunoSEQ multiplex PCR, and its TCRdb copy is limited to in-frame clones, with some not included. The table includes roughly 80,000 clones, about 79% detected once.

Sequencing was performed on peripheral blood, taken from a patient treated with radiotherapy plus ipilimumab. This chain uses TRBV19 with TRBJ2-5, with 7 bases aligning to TRBD1. The origin of this receptor is a human donor with non-small cell lung cancer who had a partial response to radiotherapy plus ipilimumab. Some clones in this sample may be carry-over from other donors' samples. The CDR3 sequence: CASSIDRTGVGETQYF. CDR3 DNA: TGTGCCAGTAGTATAGATCGGACAGGTGTGGGAGAGACCCAGTACTTC.